The clone carrying this T cell receptor beta chain was seen only once. Its target is not known. The sample belongs to a study of cytomegalovirus exposure and HLA in healthy donors. Study results and limitations: Data from an earlier analysis indicated that most TCR beta V segments were productive either about 90% or about 30% of the time. As was reported, the classifier diagnosed cytomegalovirus status with high specificity and sensitivity. In a later analysis, several top co-occurrence clusters appeared linked to parvovirus B19, influenza, CMV and Epstein-Barr virus. It was taken for granted in presence/absence analyses that sequencing depth across donors was roughly uniform.

The PCR was carried out with 60 Vbeta primers and 13 Jbeta primers. Repertoires were generated with immunoSEQ multiplex PCR, while TCRdb's copy carries only in-frame clones and drops some. This table has some 90,000 clones, approximately 80% appearing once. The CDR3 length is 14 residues. Trimming shortened V by 0 bases and J by 5 bases, and 10 bases separated the two germline ends. Germline V gene sequence: CDR1 ENHRY, CDR2 SYGVKD. The sample was PBMCs. This TCR derives from a man aged 45-65 years in good health and CMV-seronegative. The V and J genes are TRBV10-3 and TRBJ2-5; no clear D. CDR3 bases: TGTGCCATCAGTGAGTCCATAGATGGTGAGACCCAGTACTTC. Residues: CAISESIDGETQYF.